This entry lists 28 T cell receptor beta chains sequenced from one sample in a study of neoadjuvant nivolumab and ipilimumab in lung cancer. Sequencing used immunoSEQ multiplex PCR; TCRdb keeps in-frame clones, though not all of them. This repertoire shows over 25,000 clones, approximately 92% found once; its top ten account for approximately 2%. The sample consisted of peripheral blood, taken after neoadjuvant nivolumab, alone or with ipilimumab, at or shortly before surgery. These receptors were obtained from an adult with non-small cell lung cancer.

The chain has TRBV7-6 and TRBJ1-3, with a weak D call TRBD1 (6 bases). The germline V and J ends were trimmed by 5 bases and 4 bases, with 15 bases remaining between them. The CDR3 is made up of 15 amino acids. CDR1 and CDR2 from the germline V gene are SGHVS and FNYEAQ. The CDR3: CASSRAQGTGNTIYF. Here the CDR3 DNA reads TGTGCCAGCAGCCGCGCACAGGGAACGGGAAACACCATATATTTT.

V is TRBV28 and J is TRBJ1-5, with TRBD1 identical over 10 bases. After removal of 10 bases from V and 5 bases from J, the junction contained 8 bases not matched to a gene. The germline V gene encodes CDR1 MDHEN and CDR2 SYDVKM. The CDR3 spans 14 residues. DNA for the CDR3: TGTGCCACCCGGACAGGGGGTAGGGATCAGCCCCAGCATTTT. Residues: CATRTGGRDQPQHF.

The V call is TRBV4-1, the J call TRBJ2-3, with a weak D call TRBD1 (5 bases). Trimming pared 0 bases from V and 4 bases from J, leaving 14 bases between. The CDR3 has 16 amino acids. Germline CDR1 and CDR2: MGHRA and YSYEKL. This chain's CDR3 is CASSQDWGPDADTQYF. The CDR3, as DNA: TGCGCCAGCAGCCAAGATTGGGGCCCGGACGCAGATACGCAGTATTTT.

The chain couples TRBV5-1 to TRBJ1-1; 11 positions match TRBD1. Germline V gene data show CDR1 as SGHRS and CDR2 as YFSETQ. After removal of 0 bases from V and 3 bases from J, the junction contained 13 bases not matched to a gene. The CDR3 extends over 19 amino acids. CDR3 region: CASSLDPGTGGLGDTEAFF. CDR3 nucleotides: TGCGCCAGCAGCTTGGATCCCGGGACAGGGGGACTAGGCGACACTGAAGCTTTCTTT.

The genes are TRBV18 and TRBJ2-1; 7 positions match TRBD2. Germline V gene sequence: CDR1 KGHSH, CDR2 LQKENI. The length of the CDR3 is 15 residues. V was pared by 5 bases and J by 0 bases, with 4 bases of the junction left unmatched. The CDR3 loop is CASSYGGSSYNEQFF. Written as DNA, the CDR3 is TGTGCCAGCTCATATGGCGGGAGCTCCTACAATGAGCAGTTCTTC.

The genes are TRBV5-1 and TRBJ1-2; 7 nucleotides line up with TRBD1. This CDR3 spans 18 amino acids. The V gene end was trimmed by 4 bases and the J gene end by 2 bases; junction bases not matched to a gene: 17. Germline assignment: CDR1 SGHRS and CDR2 YFSETQ. CDR3 amino acids: CASSLFTQTGDLNYGYTF. DNA for the CDR3: TGCGCCAGCAGCCTGTTCACTCAAACAGGGGACTTAAACTATGGCTACACCTTC.

This clone was counted a single time. The CDR3 DNA sequence: TGTGCCAGCAGCCAAGATTGGGGAGGGGCGGACAAACTGTTTTTT. Its protein product is CASSQDWGGADKLFF. The rearrangement uses TRBV4-2 and TRBJ1-4, with D possibly being TRBD1 (5 bases). Germline CDR1 and CDR2: LGHNA and YNFKEQ. V dropped 0 bases and J dropped 11 bases, with 16 bases sitting between them. There are 15 residues in the CDR3.

CDR3 residues: CASSFPGQYNEQFF. The CDR3 DNA sequence: TGCGCCAGCAGCTTCCCGGGACAGTACAATGAGCAGTTCTTC. The rearrangement joins TRBV5-1 to TRBJ2-1; 7 bases are a match to TRBD1. V was pared by 2 bases and J by 4 bases, with 3 bases of the junction left unmatched. Germline V lookup: CDR1 SGHRS, CDR2 YFSETQ. CDR3 length: 14 residues.

This clone was counted once. This rearrangement joins TRBV25-1 to TRBJ1-3; D uncertain. The germline V and J ends were trimmed by 3 bases and 4 bases, with 4 bases remaining between them. The CDR3 runs 12 residues. The V gene's germline CDR1 is MGHDK and CDR2 SYGVNS. CDR3 protein: CASSEFGNTIYF. DNA for the CDR3: TGTGCCAGCAGTGAGTTCGGAAACACCATATATTTT.

This chain joins TRBV11-2 and TRBJ2-3; 9 positions agree with TRBD2. Unmatched junction bases numbered 7, after V lost 3 bases and J lost 6 bases. Looked up from germline, CDR1 is SGHAT and CDR2 is FQNNGV. This CDR3 is built from 15 residues. This CDR3 reads CASSFTAGGPDTQYF. CDR3 sequence (DNA): TGTGCCAGCAGCTTTACGGCGGGAGGGCCGGATACGCAGTATTTT.

This chain links TRBV11-3 with TRBJ2-1, with unresolved D. The V gene lost 5 bases and the J gene lost 5 bases, with 10 bases spanning the gap. Per the germline V gene, CDR1 is SGHNT and CDR2 is YENEEA. The length of the CDR3 is 13 residues. CDR3 residues: CASSMSDNNEQFF. The DNA for the CDR3 is TGTGCCAGCAGCATGAGCGACAACAATGAGCAGTTCTTC. The full variable domain, with the rest looked up from reference TRBV11-3 and TRBJ2-1, is EAGVVQSPRYKIIEKKQPVAFWCNPISGHNTLYWYLQNLGQGPELLIRYENEEAVDDSQLPKDRFSAERLKGVDSTLKIQPAELGDSAVYLCASSMSDNNEQFFGPGTRLTVL.

The CDR3 DNA follows: TGTGCCAGCACCTCCGGGCCCGGAGCCTACAATGAGCAGTTCTTC. It is translated as CASTSGPGAYNEQFF. V and J are TRBV5-5 and TRBJ2-1; no definite D call. The germline V and J ends were trimmed by 6 bases and 2 bases, with 15 bases remaining between them. Germline V CDR1 and CDR2: SGHKS, YYEKEE (reference sequence). The CDR3 runs 15 residues.

The gene calls are TRBV7-9 and TRBJ1-1, with D unresolved. CDR1 SEHNR and CDR2 FQNEAQ come from the germline V gene (reference sequence). V was clipped by 1 base and J by 4 bases, with 7 bases between them. The CDR3 loop spans 13 amino acids. In DNA, the CDR3 is TGTGCCAGCAGCTTAGACGGGGTCACTGAAGCTTTCTTT. Encoded protein: CASSLDGVTEAFF.

The chain is built from TRBV5-4 and TRBJ1-4; 7 bases are a match to TRBD1. The V and J ends lost 4 bases and 5 bases, in that order; junction bases with no gene match: 5. The CDR3 totals 14 residues. The germline V gene encodes CDR1 SGHNT and CDR2 YYREEE (reference sequence). The CDR3 here is CASSPTGTNEKLFF. CDR3 DNA sequence: TGTGCCAGCAGCCCGACAGGGACGAATGAAAAACTGTTTTTT.

The V gene is TRBV19, the J gene TRBJ2-5; D is ambiguous. V was shortened by 1 base and J by 3 bases, with 9 bases between the two germline ends. The CDR3 contains 14 residues. The germline CDR1 and CDR2 sequences are LNHDA and SQIVND (reference sequence). The CDR3 here is CASSIVPEEETQYF. The CDR3 region has the DNA TGTGCCAGTAGTATAGTACCTGAAGAAGAGACCCAGTACTTC.

V usage is TRBV6-6 and J usage is TRBJ2-3; TRBD1 aligns across 9 bases. The CDR3 extends over 15 amino acids. From germline, CDR1 is MNHNY and CDR2 SVGAGI (reference sequence). The J segment lost 2 bases and the V segment lost 4 bases, leaving 4 bases of the junction unmatched. For the CDR3, the DNA is TGTGCCAGCAGTTCTAGGACAGGGGACACAGATACGCAGTATTTT. Protein sequence: CASSSRTGDTDTQYF.

The CDR3 DNA sequence: TGCGCCAGCGTGGGGAAGCAGTACTTC. The encoded protein is CASVGKQYF. V gene TRBV10-1 combines with J gene TRBJ2-7; D gene uncertain. Germline V gives CDR1 WNHNN, CDR2 SYGVQD (reference sequence). Trimming removed 8 bases at V and 8 bases at J, with 7 bases between. The CDR3 has 9 residues.

There are a few counts of this clone. The rearrangement joins TRBV11-2 to TRBJ1-5, with D possibly being TRBD1 (6 bases). CDR1 and CDR2 from the germline V gene are SGHAT and FQNNGV. The V and J ends lost 1 base and 7 bases respectively, with 23 bases between them. This CDR3 spans 18 amino acids. The chain's CDR3 is CASSLGVIGSGAWQPQHF. DNA of the CDR3: TGTGCCAGCAGCTTAGGGGTGATCGGATCGGGGGCATGGCAGCCCCAGCATTTT.

The rearrangement links TRBV5-4 to TRBJ2-3; the D gene could be TRBD1 or TRBD2 (6 bases each). This CDR3 contains 17 residues. Germline V gene lookup returns CDR1 SGHNT and CDR2 YYREEE (reference sequence). V lost 2 bases to trimming and J lost 2 bases, with 18 bases between them. The CDR3 is CASSFTDPGAVTDTQYF. The CDR3 DNA is TGTGCCAGCAGCTTTACTGACCCGGGGGCGGTCACAGATACGCAGTATTTT.

This clone has a single count. V gene TRBV11-2 combines with J gene TRBJ2-3; no reliable D call. The CDR3 sequence is 14 residues long. V was clipped by 5 bases and J by 1 base, with 10 bases between them. Germline assignment: CDR1 SGHAT and CDR2 FQNNGV. The CDR3 DNA reads as TGTGCCAGCAGCAGGTCGGCCCGCACAGATACGCAGTATTTT. It translates to CASSRSARTDTQYF.

The J gene is TRBJ2-5, the V gene TRBV2; 10 positions match TRBD2. The ends lost 4 bases at V and 4 bases at J; junction bases unmatched: 6. This CDR3 spans 15 amino acids. Per germline, CDR1 SNHLY and CDR2 FYNNEI. Written as DNA, the CDR3 is TGTGCCAGCAGTGCTAGCGGGAGTCGAGGAGAGACCCAGTACTTC. This encodes CASSASGSRGETQYF. Full variable domain (remainder filled in from reference TRBV2 and TRBJ2-5): EPEVTQTPSHQVTQMGQEVILRCVPISNHLYFYWYRQILGQKVEFLVSFYNNEISEKSEIFDDQFSVERPDGSNFTLKIRSTKLEDSAMYFCASSASGSRGETQYFGPGTRLLVL.

V gene TRBV5-6 combines with J gene TRBJ2-7, with 7 bases identical to TRBD2. CDR1 SGHDT and CDR2 YYEEEE come from the germline V gene. Trimming cost V 4 bases and J 2 bases; bases outside gene matches: 15. The CDR3 is 17 amino acids. CDR3 DNA: TGTGCCAGCAGCGGCGGGGGACTATACGCGCCCACCTACGAGCAGTACTTC. Protein product: CASSGGGLYAPTYEQYF.

The DNA for the CDR3 is TGTGCCAGCAGCTACGGGGGGGCGAGGGGCTACACCTTC. Its translation is CASSYGGARGYTF. This chain connects TRBV6-5 to TRBJ1-2, with a weak D call TRBD1 (6 bases). Germline CDR1 is MNHEY and CDR2 is SVGAGI. This CDR3 spans 13 amino acids. V lost 6 bases, J lost 8 bases, and 16 bases lay in between.

V usage is TRBV28 and J usage is TRBJ2-7; a possible D gene is TRBD2 (5 bases). The CDR3 contains 15 residues. V lost 5 bases and J lost 3, with 17 bases in between. Germline V gives CDR1 MDHEN, CDR2 SYDVKM. The CDR3 bases are TGTGCCAGCAGTCCCCCGGGGAGTCAATACTACGAGCAGTACTTC. Protein: CASSPPGSQYYEQYF.

The chain employs TRBV29-1 and TRBJ2-5; 9 nucleotides match TRBD2. The germline CDR1 and CDR2 sequences are SQVTM and ANQGSEA. The CDR3 spans 12 residues. The CDR3 spells CAQGSGRETQYF. The DNA for the CDR3 is TGCGCTCAAGGAAGCGGGAGGGAGACCCAGTACTTC.

The chain recombines TRBV29-1 with TRBJ2-1; 11 positions match TRBD2. The germline V gene encodes CDR1 SQVTM and CDR2 ANQGSEA. The CDR3 consists of 15 residues. The ends lost 3 bases at V and 5 bases at J; junction bases unmatched: 6. The CDR3 spells CSVEKVAGGDNEQFF. The CDR3, as DNA: TGCAGCGTTGAGAAGGTAGCGGGAGGGGACAATGAGCAGTTCTTC.

CDR3: CASSPIGGEVGYGYTF. CDR3 DNA sequence: TGTGCCAGCTCCCCTATCGGAGGGGAAGTAGGATATGGCTACACCTTC. V is TRBV18 and J is TRBJ1-2, with D possibly being TRBD1 (5 bases). The CDR3 consists of 16 residues. Germline values: CDR1 KGHSH, CDR2 LQKENI. V was trimmed by 6 bases and J by 5 bases, leaving 22 bases between them.

The J gene is TRBJ2-1, the V gene TRBV7-9; TRBD2 matches at 12 bases. V lost 5 bases and J lost 7; bases outside the gene matches: 3. Germline assignment: CDR1 SEHNR and CDR2 FQNEAQ (reference sequence). The CDR3 loop spans 14 amino acids. CDR3 nucleotide sequence: TGTGCCAGCAGCCCGGGGACTAGCGGGAATGAGCAGTTCTTC. Translation: CASSPGTSGNEQFF.